This TCR beta chain was sequenced for a study of CD8+CD57+ T cells in acquired aplastic anemia. Germline V gene data show CDR1 as MGHRA and CDR2 as YSYEKL. CDR3 size: 16 residues. Trimming left V 0 bases short and J 3 bases short, with 15 bases between. Researchers used genomic DNA as the template to profile TCR beta VDJ and CDR3. MiXCR, run by TCRdb on the reads, gives a single entry per CDR3 protein. The sample has about 170,000 distinct CDR3 sequences, 63% seen once; the top ten hold 35% to 50%. In this sample, this clonotype turned up many times. Source material: sorted CD4+, CD8+, or CD8+CD57+ T cells (not recorded which) from PBMCs. The chain is built from TRBV4-1 and TRBJ2-7; perhaps TRBD1 as D (6 bases). The source is a human donor in good health. The CDR3 nucleotides read TGCGCCAGCAGCCAAGAAGAAGGGGGTCTCAACTACGAGCAGTACTTC. Protein sequence: CASSQEEGGLNYEQYF.